The rows below give T cell receptor beta chains drawn from one sample of a study of response to subunit inactivated influenza vaccine. One entry per CDR3 protein results from TCRdb running MiXCR on the RT-PCR reads. The repertoire has 450,000 to 500,000 distinct CDR3 sequences, over 9.5% of them found once; the top ten carry roughly 12%. The sequencing used PBMCs from blood, collected 35 to 45 days after vaccination. The receptor source for this set is a man in his forties or fifties who received an inactivated influenza vaccine. Both conserved end residues are part of each CDR3. Expanded clones are given a class, and other clones once, few, many or no size at all.

J gene,V gene,clone size,CDR3 protein
TRBJ2-3,TRBV6-1,.,CASSPLFSREMQYF
TRBJ2-3,TRBV5-4,.,CASSKAGSTDTQYF
TRBJ1-2,TRBV29-1,.,CSVEGAGAPYGYTF
TRBJ1-1,TRBV29-1,many,CSVAKGLNTEAFF
TRBJ2-7,TRBV5-1,.,CASSWTGDEEQYF
TRBJ2-7,TRBV20-1,few,CSATHRQGAYEQYF
TRBJ1-1,TRBV4-3,many,CASSQEWDRAMNTEAFF
TRBJ2-5,TRBV9,many,CASSVVGSGRGETQYF
TRBJ1-1,TRBV7-9,.,CASRGTVNTEAFF
TRBJ1-2,TRBV7-8,few,CASSRSTGFDGYTF
TRBJ1-1,TRBV21-1,many,CASTDRNTEAFF
TRBJ1-2,TRBV5-1,few,CASSLMETPGGKYGYTF
TRBJ2-1,TRBV5-1,few,CASSLEGSGVYNEQFF
TRBJ2-1,TRBV28,few,CASLVSGTPLRGQFF
TRBJ2-1,TRBV5-1,.,CASSLGATGGPNNEQFF
TRBJ2-2,TRBV9,.,CASSEGTSGSTGELFF
TRBJ2-2,TRBV7-2,.,CASSLAPGTSGSEDTGELFF
TRBJ2-1,TRBV19,few,CASSIDRLAPRSNEQFF
TRBJ1-1,TRBV7-2,few,CASSLRATDTEAFF
TRBJ2-3,TRBV20-1,.,CSARDLQSTDTQYF
TRBJ2-1,TRBV12-3/TRBV12-4,few,CASSLGRLAGESYNEQFF
TRBJ2-1,TRBV28,.,CASSWSLYEQFF
TRBJ1-2,TRBV27,.,CASSPRLGSGYTF
TRBJ2-7,TRBV5-1,.,CASSLNRDYYEQYF
TRBJ2-7,TRBV29-1,many,CSVEYLGSYEQYF
TRBJ2-1,TRBV5-6,few,CASSLGQYYNEQFF
TRBJ2-5,TRBV20-1,.,CSATGGGQETQYF
TRBJ1-2,TRBV10-3,many,CAISESDRVGGYTF
TRBJ2-5,TRBV7-2,.,CASSWGHGYQETQYF
TRBJ2-7,TRBV12-3/TRBV12-4,many,CASSYSWPGSEQYF
TRBJ2-7,TRBV6-1,few,CASSRDSPGQQYF
TRBJ2-1,TRBV12-3/TRBV12-4,many,CASSLSVHNEQFF
TRBJ2-1,TRBV6-5,few,CASSYGLAGKNEQFF
TRBJ2-7,TRBV28,few,CASSPPISLSYEQYF
TRBJ2-2,TRBV18,.,CASSPLMGIHRNSTGELFF
TRBJ2-3,TRBV3-1,.,CASSQDAFRGQTDTQYF
TRBJ2-1,TRBV9,.,CASSVSGTSGFSSYNEQFF
TRBJ1-4,TRBV7-2,.,CASSLARQGSEKLFF
TRBJ1-2,TRBV5-1,.,CASSWGPGSSYGYTF
TRBJ2-7,TRBV12-3/TRBV12-4,many,CASSFQHEQYF
TRBJ2-3,TRBV4-1,few,CASSQDIILADTQYF
TRBJ2-1,TRBV4-1,few,CASSRPGSHNEQFF
TRBJ2-5,TRBV29-1,.,CSFWLLGGTQYF
TRBJ1-2,TRBV4-1,.,CASSQGTGCLNYGYTF
TRBJ2-2,TRBV12-3/TRBV12-4,few,CASSFWGDTGELFF
TRBJ2-2,TRBV12-3/TRBV12-4,many,CATLKGAVTGELFF
TRBJ1-4,TRBV5-1,many,CASSLGGSGGEKLFF
TRBJ2-7,TRBV10-2,.,CASSGPGVLPSSYEQYF
TRBJ2-5,TRBV2,.,CASSREGTQYF
TRBJ2-2,TRBV3-1,.,CASSQETGTGELFF